The clone carrying this TCR beta chain was counted between two and nine times. Its antigen is currently unknown. Germline V gene data show CDR1 as KGHSH and CDR2 as LQKENI. The V end lost 3 bases, the J end lost 4 bases, and 12 bases lay between the germline ends. The CDR3 is 14 amino acids. TCRdb passed the 5' RACE reads through MiXCR, listing each CDR3 protein once. The table has hundreds of thousands of distinct CDR3 sequences, about a sixth seen once. The data belong to a study of T cells after yellow fever vaccination. General study findings and limits: Subsequent to the booster, the majority of primary-vaccination clones reappeared (approximately 95% CD4, 88% CD8).

This chain uses TRBV18 with TRBJ1-2; tentative D call: TRBD1 (5 bases). The receptor's source is a man between 18 and 29 years old who received the YFV17D yellow fever vaccine. The material was PBMCs, obtained 4 to 5 days after the first yellow fever vaccination. The CDR3 loop is CASSPPRGFYGYTF. The DNA for the CDR3 is TGTGCCAGCTCACCGCCAAGGGGCTTCTATGGCTACACCTTC.